In its sample, the clone carrying this T cell receptor beta chain was seen once. The antigen is unknown. The data originate from a study of a mutant IDH1 vaccine in newly diagnosed glioma. The time point is: week 23, last vaccination. Each dose of the vaccine consisted of 300 ug of mutant IDH1 20-mer peptide, with topical imiquimod. Here immunoSEQ multiplex PCR was the method, and the copy in TCRdb shows in-frame clones only, minus some. The data contain 40,000 to 45,000 clones, around 76% of them seen just once; the ten biggest clones take up 5.3%. Germline CDR1 is SNHLY and CDR2 is FYNNEI. With 4 bases removed from V and 0 bases from J, the gap between germline ends came to 7 bases. This CDR3 spans 14 amino acids.

The V call is TRBV2, the J call TRBJ2-1; no firm D call. This receptor was obtained from a man aged 50 to 59 with glioma. The material sequenced was PBMCs, taken from a glioma patient whose treatment included an IDH1 peptide vaccine. Here the CDR3 DNA reads TGTGCCAGCAGTGCGGTGAGCTCCTACAATGAGCAGTTCTTC. This encodes CASSAVSSYNEQFF.